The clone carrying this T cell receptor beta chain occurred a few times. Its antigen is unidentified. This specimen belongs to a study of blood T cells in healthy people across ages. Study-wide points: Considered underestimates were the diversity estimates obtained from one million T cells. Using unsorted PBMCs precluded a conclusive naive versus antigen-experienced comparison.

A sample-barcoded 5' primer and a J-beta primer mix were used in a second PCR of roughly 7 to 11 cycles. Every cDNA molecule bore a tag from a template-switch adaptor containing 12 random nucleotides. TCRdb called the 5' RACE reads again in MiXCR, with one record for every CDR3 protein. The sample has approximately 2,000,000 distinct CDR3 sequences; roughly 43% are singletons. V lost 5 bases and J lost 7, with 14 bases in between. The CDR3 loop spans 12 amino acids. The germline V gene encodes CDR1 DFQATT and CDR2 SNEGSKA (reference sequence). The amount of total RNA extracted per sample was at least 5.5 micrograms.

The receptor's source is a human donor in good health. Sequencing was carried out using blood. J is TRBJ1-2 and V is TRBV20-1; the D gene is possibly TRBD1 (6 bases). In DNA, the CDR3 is TGCAGTGCTGCTGGGGAAGGGGGTGGCTACACCTTC. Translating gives CSAAGEGGGYTF.